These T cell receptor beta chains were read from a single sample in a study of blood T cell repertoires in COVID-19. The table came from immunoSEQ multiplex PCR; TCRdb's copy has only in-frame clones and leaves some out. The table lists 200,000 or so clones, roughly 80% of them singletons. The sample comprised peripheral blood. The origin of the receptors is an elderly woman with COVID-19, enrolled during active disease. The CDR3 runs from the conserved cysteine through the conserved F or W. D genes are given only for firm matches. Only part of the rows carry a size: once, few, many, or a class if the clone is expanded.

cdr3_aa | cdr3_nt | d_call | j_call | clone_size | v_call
CASNSHRPLPPQHF | TGCGCCAGCAACTCACACAGACCCCTTCCGCCCCAGCATTTT | - | TRBJ1-5 | - | TRBV10-1
CASSQDKSSGNTIYF | TGTGCCAGCAGCCAGGACAAGAGCTCTGGAAACACCATATATTTT | - | TRBJ1-3 | - | TRBV5-8
CASSYLSSPYGYTF | TGTGCCAGTAGTTACTTGAGTTCTCCCTATGGCTACACCTTC | - | TRBJ1-2 | - | TRBV19
CASSYHPGDSSPHF | TGTGCCAGCAGTTACCACCCGGGGGACTCGAGCCCTCACTTT | - | TRBJ1-6 | - | TRBV6-2/TRBV6-3
CASSVQGRDTGELFF | TGTGCCAGTAGCGTACAGGGGCGTGACACCGGGGAGCTGTTTTTT | TRBD1 | TRBJ2-2 | - | TRBV19
CASSSLKTQGAYGYTF | TGTGCCAGCAGCTCACTAAAGACACAGGGCGCCTATGGCTACACCTTC | - | TRBJ1-2 | - | TRBV11-2
CASRRHQPQHF | TGCGCCAGCAGGCGGCATCAGCCCCAGCATTTT | - | TRBJ1-5 | - | TRBV10-1
CASSSGQGAALVEKLFF | TGCGCCAGCAGCAGTGGACAGGGGGCGGCTTTGGTGGAAAAACTGTTTTTT | TRBD1 | TRBJ1-4 | - | TRBV5-1
CASSLGLAADTQYF | TGTGCCAGCAGCTTAGGTTTGGCGGCAGATACGCAGTATTTT | - | TRBJ2-3 | - | TRBV7-8
CASGTGTRSYNEQFF | TGTGCCAGCGGAACCGGGACTAGGTCCTACAATGAGCAGTTCTTC | TRBD2 | TRBJ2-1 | - | TRBV27
CASSLRLTGELFF | TGTGCCAGCAGCCTGAGGCTCACCGGGGAGCTGTTTTTT | - | TRBJ2-2 | - | TRBV11-3
CASSVAGTGDSTSYEQYF | TGTGCCAGCAGCGTAGCTGGGACGGGGGATTCCACATCCTACGAGCAGTACTTC | - | TRBJ2-7 | few | TRBV9
CASSGTSGNTDTQYF | TGTGCCAGCAGCGGGACTAGCGGAAACACAGATACGCAGTATTTT | TRBD2 | TRBJ2-3 | - | TRBV6-5
CASSYSAANYGYTF | TGTGCCAGCAGTTACTCAGCGGCAAACTATGGCTACACCTTC | - | TRBJ1-2 | - | TRBV6-5
CASSPKFQGGQYF | TGTGCCAGCAGCCCGAAATTCCAGGGAGGGCAGTATTTT | - | TRBJ2-3 | - | TRBV3-1/TRBV3-2
CASIQGTFTGELFF | TGTGCCAGTATACAGGGGACTTTCACCGGGGAGCTGTTTTTT | - | TRBJ2-2 | once | TRBV19
CASSRTRDSRYQETQYF | TGTGCCAGCAGCCGTACCCGGGACTCCCGTTACCAAGAGACCCAGTACTTC | - | TRBJ2-5 | - | TRBV7-8
CASSPPGYNEQFF | TGTGCCAGCTCACCACCGGGCTATAATGAGCAGTTCTTC | - | TRBJ2-1 | - | TRBV18
CASSYGQGYSPLHF | TGTGCCAGCAGTTACGGCCAGGGGTATTCACCCCTCCACTTT | - | TRBJ1-6 | - | TRBV6-2/TRBV6-3
CASSGNSYTEAFF | TGCGCCAGCAGTGGAAACAGTTACACTGAAGCTTTCTTT | - | TRBJ1-1 | many | TRBV10-1
CASSKEEGIDTEAFF | TGTGCCAGTAGTAAGGAGGAGGGGATCGACACTGAAGCTTTCTTT | - | TRBJ1-1 | - | TRBV19
CASSFTGGNQPQHF | TGTGCCAGCAGTTTCACAGGGGGGAATCAGCCCCAGCATTTT | TRBD1 | TRBJ1-5 | once | TRBV6-6
CASSSASGGAGKDTQYF | TGTGCCAGCAGTTCAGCTAGTGGGGGGGCTGGGAAAGATACGCAGTATTTT | - | TRBJ2-3 | once | TRBV28
CASSLTSQGNTEAFF | TGTGCCAGCAGCTTAACGTCACAGGGGAACACTGAAGCTTTCTTT | - | TRBJ1-1 | once | TRBV7-3
CSVSAGGELFF | TGCAGCGTCTCCGCAGGCGGGGAGCTGTTTTTT | - | TRBJ2-2 | - | TRBV29-1
CASSKTGSGNTIYF | TGTGCCAGCAGTAAGACAGGGTCTGGAAACACCATATATTTT | TRBD1 | TRBJ1-3 | - | TRBV27
CASTANYGYTF | TGTGCCAGCACAGCTAACTATGGCTACACCTTC | - | TRBJ1-2 | - | TRBV6-6
CASSLWPIEGATQYF | TGTGCCAGCAGTTTATGGCCTATTGAGGGAGCGACCCAGTACTTC | - | TRBJ2-5 | - | TRBV27
CASSPYRGPGLMNTEAFF | TGTGCCAGTAGTCCTTACAGGGGGCCAGGACTGATGAACACTGAAGCTTTCTTT | TRBD1 | TRBJ1-1 | - | TRBV19
CASSPFETGTKKNYGYTF | TGTGCCAGCAGCCCATTTGAGACAGGGACAAAAAAAAACTATGGCTACACCTTC | TRBD1 | TRBJ1-2 | - | TRBV7-2
CASSGQGSHYGYTF | TGTGCCAGCAGCGGACAGGGGTCTCACTATGGCTACACCTTC | TRBD1 | TRBJ1-2 | - | TRBV5-4
CASSQQGARGYTF | TGTGCCAGCAGCCAACAGGGGGCACGTGGCTACACCTTC | TRBD1 | TRBJ1-2 | - | TRBV14
CASSQEFRKLFF | TGTGCCAGCAGCCAAGAGTTTCGGAAACTGTTTTTT | - | TRBJ1-4 | - | TRBV14
CASSYSAGQQFF | TGTGCCAGCAGTTACTCGGCGGGACAGCAGTTCTTC | - | TRBJ2-1 | - | TRBV6-6
CASSFLGGSDYTQYF | TGTGCCAGCAGTTTCCTCGGGGGGTCCGACTATACGCAGTATTTT | TRBD2 | TRBJ2-3 | once | TRBV28
CAISGQGSGNTIYF | TGTGCCATCAGCGGACAGGGGTCTGGAAACACCATATATTTT | TRBD1 | TRBJ1-3 | few | TRBV10-3
CASSGQGSSYNEQFF | TGTGCCAGCTCAGGACAGGGCAGCTCCTACAATGAGCAGTTCTTC | TRBD1 | TRBJ2-1 | - | TRBV18
CASQPSGQGYNEQFF | TGTGCCAGCCAACCATCGGGACAGGGATACAATGAGCAGTTCTTC | TRBD1 | TRBJ2-1 | few | TRBV14
CAWSSLAGLAEQYF | TGTGCCTGGAGTTCTCTTGCGGGGCTCGCCGAGCAGTACTTC | - | TRBJ2-7 | once | TRBV30
CASSLVEGPQNF | TGTGCCAGCAGCTTAGTAGAGGGCCCTCAAAATTTT | - | TRBJ1-3 | once | TRBV7-9
CASSLSRQGASEQYF | TGTGCCAGCAGTTTATCGAGGCAGGGGGCAAGCGAGCAGTACTTC | TRBD1 | TRBJ2-7 | few | TRBV27
CASTAREWMEDYGYTF | TGCGCCAGCACCGCGAGGGAGTGGATGGAGGACTATGGCTACACCTTC | - | TRBJ1-2 | - | TRBV4-1
CASSVNGGYEQYF | TGTGCCAGCAGCGTAAATGGCGGCTACGAGCAGTACTTC | - | TRBJ2-7 | once | TRBV9
CASSLSTYEAFF | TGTGCCAGCAGTTTGTCTACCTACGAAGCTTTCTTT | - | TRBJ1-1 | - | TRBV12-3/TRBV12-4
CASSLERTEPGQRKNSPLHF | TGTGCCAGCAGCTTAGAGCGAACAGAACCGGGACAGAGAAAAAATTCACCCCTCCACTTT | TRBD1 | TRBJ1-6 | - | TRBV11-2